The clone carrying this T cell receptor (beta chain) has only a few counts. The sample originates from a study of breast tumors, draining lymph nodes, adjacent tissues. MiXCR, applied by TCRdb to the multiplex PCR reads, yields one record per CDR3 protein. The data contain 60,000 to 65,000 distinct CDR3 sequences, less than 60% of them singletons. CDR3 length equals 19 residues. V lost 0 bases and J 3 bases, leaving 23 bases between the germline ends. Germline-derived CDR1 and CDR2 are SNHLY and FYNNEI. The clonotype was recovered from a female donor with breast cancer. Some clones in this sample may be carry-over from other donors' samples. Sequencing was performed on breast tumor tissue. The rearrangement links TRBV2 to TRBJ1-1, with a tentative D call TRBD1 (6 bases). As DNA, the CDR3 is TGTGCCAGCAGTGAAGCCGATTTGGGGGGGGCGGGAGGGCACACTGAAGCTTTCTTT. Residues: CASSEADLGGAGGHTEAFF. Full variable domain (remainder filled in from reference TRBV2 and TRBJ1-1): EPEVTQTPSHQVTQMGQEVILRCVPISNHLYFYWYRQILGQKVEFLVSFYNNEISEKSEIFDDQFSVERPDGSNFTLKIRSTKLEDSAMYFCASSEADLGGAGGHTEAFFGQGTRLTVV.